This T cell receptor (beta chain) was sequenced for a study of T cell responses to AZD1222 COVID-19 vaccine. The repertoire was sequenced with immunoSEQ multiplex PCR; TCRdb's copy has only in-frame clones and lacks some. Here the sample spans 84,000 or so clones, over 85% being singletons. The CDR3 spans 14 residues. J lost 3 bases, V lost 6 bases, and 5 bases had no gene match. CDR1 MNHEY and CDR2 SVGAGI come from the germline V gene. The TCR was taken from an adult in good health. The chain employs TRBV6-5 and TRBJ1-1; 9 bases map to TRBD1. The sample in question was peripheral blood, obtained on day 0 of AZD1222 vaccination. CDR3 sequence (DNA): TGTGCCAGCAGGTCGACAGGGGGGGACACTGAAGCTTTCTTT. It codes for CASRSTGGDTEAFF.